This is a list of T cell receptor beta chains from one sample in a study of blood T cell repertoires in COVID-19. Generated by immunoSEQ multiplex PCR, the TCRdb table keeps only in-frame clones and is missing some. The sample yields about 280,000 clones, less than 85% seen once. Sequenced material: PBMCs or T cells enriched from blood (not recorded which). Receptors originate from a woman aged 45 to 65 who had recovered from COVID-19. The CDR3 runs from the conserved cysteine through the conserved F or W. The D gene is left open where the match is weak. Size is stated for part of the rows, as once, few or many counts, or as a class when the clone is expanded.

j_gene | d_gene | abundance | v_gene | CDR3nt | CDR3aa
TRBJ2-7 | TRBD2 | - | TRBV5-1 | TGCGCCAGCAGCAGGAACCCTAGCGGGAGGGTGGGCGAGCAGTACTTC | CASSRNPSGRVGEQYF
TRBJ1-1 | - | once | TRBV9 | TGTGCCAGCAGCGGAAATTCACAGAACGCTGAAGCTTTCTTT | CASSGNSQNAEAFF
TRBJ1-1 | TRBD1 | - | TRBV5-8 | TGTGCCAGCAGCTACCGGGACAGCAGGAACACTGAAGCTTTCTTT | CASSYRDSRNTEAFF
TRBJ1-5 | - | - | TRBV19 | TGTGCCAGTATGGCGGGCAATCAGCCCCAGCATTTT | CASMAGNQPQHF
TRBJ2-1 | - | - | TRBV18 | TGTGCCAGCTCACCACAATCGGGGGAGCTCTCCTACAATGAGCAGTTCTTC | CASSPQSGELSYNEQFF
TRBJ2-7 | - | - | TRBV5-6 | TGTGCCAGCAGCGTAAACAGGTACTACGGGGGAGACTACTACGAGCAGTACTTC | CASSVNRYYGGDYYEQYF
TRBJ2-3 | TRBD2 | - | TRBV9 | TGTGCCAGCAGCTCTAGCGGGAGGACAGATACGCAGTATTTT | CASSSSGRTDTQYF
TRBJ2-7 | - | - | TRBV28 | TGTGCCAGCAGTTCCGGTGATTCTTACGAGCAGTACTTC | CASSSGDSYEQYF
TRBJ2-1 | TRBD1 | - | TRBV10-1 | TGCGCCAGCAGTGAGGCAGGGGGTGAGCAGTTCTTC | CASSEAGGEQFF
TRBJ1-5 | TRBD1 | - | TRBV18 | TGTGCCAGCTCACCGGACAGGCCCTTCGGCAATCAGCCCCAGCATTTT | CASSPDRPFGNQPQHF
TRBJ1-3 | TRBD1 | - | TRBV11-2 | TGTGCCAGCAGCCCCAGGACAGGCCCGAGCTCTGGAAACACCATATATTTT | CASSPRTGPSSGNTIYF
TRBJ1-1 | TRBD1 | - | TRBV4-1 | TGCGCCAGCAGCCTAAAGGGACAGGGCTTCACTCCGAACACTGAAGCTTTCTTT | CASSLKGQGFTPNTEAFF
TRBJ2-2 | - | - | TRBV7-6 | TGTGCCAGCAGCTCGGGGGGTGGGACAAGGAACACCGGGGAGCTGTTTTTT | CASSSGGGTRNTGELFF
TRBJ2-7 | TRBD2 | - | TRBV27 | TGTGCCAGCACCTGGACTAGCGGAGCCTACGAGCAGTACTTC | CASTWTSGAYEQYF
TRBJ1-6 | - | - | TRBV5-6 | TGTGCCAGCAGCTTGATGGGGCTCAATTCACCCCTCCACTTT | CASSLMGLNSPLHF
TRBJ1-3 | - | - | TRBV2 | TGTGCCAGCAGTGACAGGGCCTCTGGAAACACCATATATTTT | CASSDRASGNTIYF
TRBJ2-7 | - | - | TRBV6-5 | TGTGCCAGCAGTTACTCGACAGGTCCCTACGAGCAGTACTTC | CASSYSTGPYEQYF
TRBJ1-4 | - | - | TRBV18 | TGTGCCAGCTCACCACGACAGAATGAAAAACTGTTTTTT | CASSPRQNEKLFF
TRBJ2-1 | TRBD2 | - | TRBV5-1 | TGCGCCAGCAGCTCCCGACTAGCGGACTCCTACAATGAGCAGTTCTTC | CASSSRLADSYNEQFF
TRBJ1-1 | - | - | TRBV12-3/TRBV12-4 | TGTGCCAGCAGCCCCAGGGTTGACACTGAAGCTTTCTTT | CASSPRVDTEAFF
TRBJ2-7 | - | once | TRBV5-4 | TGTGCCAGCAGCTTGGCGGGGAGCTCCTACGAGCAGTACTTC | CASSLAGSSYEQYF
TRBJ1-2 | TRBD1 | - | TRBV5-1 | TGCGCCAGCAGCGCCCAGCCGATCGTAACAGGGGTAAATTATGGCTACACCTTC | CASSAQPIVTGVNYGYTF
TRBJ1-2 | TRBD1 | - | TRBV6-1 | TGTGCCAGCAGTGAAGGAAGGACAGGGTACTATGGCTACACCTTC | CASSEGRTGYYGYTF
TRBJ2-3 | - | - | TRBV11-3 | TGTGCCAGCAGCTTAGGGGTTGGCGGGGGCACAGATACGCAGTATTTT | CASSLGVGGGTDTQYF
TRBJ2-5 | TRBD2 | once | TRBV5-1 | TGCGCCAGCAGCCTAGCGGAAGAGACCCAGTACTTC | CASSLAEETQYF
TRBJ1-2 | - | - | TRBV6-1 | TGTGCCAGCAGTGAAGGGTTGGGAGCTAACTATGGCTACACCTTC | CASSEGLGANYGYTF
TRBJ1-5 | - | - | TRBV2 | TGTGCCAGCAGCAGACAGGACGGAGCTAATCAGCCCCAGCATTTT | CASSRQDGANQPQHF
TRBJ1-6 | TRBD1 | - | TRBV28 | TGTGCCAGCAGTGTGGGGACAGGGCACTCACCCCTCCACTTT | CASSVGTGHSPLHF
TRBJ1-5 | - | - | TRBV2 | TGTGCCAGCAAGCCGGTCCGCAATCAGCCCCAGCATTTT | CASKPVRNQPQHF
TRBJ2-2 | - | - | TRBV5-4 | TGTGCCAGCAGCTCAAACCAGGATCGTGTTGCGGGGGAGCTGTTTTTT | CASSSNQDRVAGELFF
TRBJ1-2 | TRBD1 | few | TRBV6-5 | TGTGCCGGAACAGGGGGCACGTGGTATGGCTACACCTTC | CAGTGGTWYGYTF
TRBJ1-2 | TRBD1 | - | TRBV6-1 | TGTGCCAGCAGTGAAGAAACAGGGGACGGCTACACCTTC | CASSEETGDGYTF
TRBJ1-5 | TRBD1 | - | TRBV18 | TGTGCCAGCTCACCGGGACAGGGTAATCAGCCCCAGCATTTT | CASSPGQGNQPQHF
TRBJ1-2 | TRBD1 | - | TRBV28 | TGTGCCAGCAGTTCCCCGGGACAGCCTCCTTATGGCTACACCTTC | CASSSPGQPPYGYTF
TRBJ1-4 | TRBD1 | - | TRBV18 | TGTGCCAGCTCACGGGACAGTAATGAAAAACTGTTTTTT | CASSRDSNEKLFF
TRBJ2-7 | - | - | TRBV29-1 | TGCAGCGTTGGAGGGTATGGGGACGAGCAGTACTTC | CSVGGYGDEQYF
TRBJ1-5 | TRBD1 | - | TRBV19 | TGTGCCAGTAGTGCGGACAGGGACAATCAGCCCCAGCATTTT | CASSADRDNQPQHF
TRBJ1-5 | TRBD1 | - | TRBV28 | TGTGCCAGCAGAGGGACAGGGAATCAGCCCCAGCATTTT | CASRGTGNQPQHF
TRBJ2-1 | TRBD2 | - | TRBV5-1 | TGCGCCAGCAGCTTAGCACAACCGGGACTAGCGGAGGAGAATGAGCAGTTCTTC | CASSLAQPGLAEENEQFF
TRBJ1-2 | - | - | TRBV14 | TGTGCCAGCAGCCAAGATCGACAGTCTCTTGGCTACACCTTC | CASSQDRQSLGYTF
TRBJ2-3 | TRBD2 | - | TRBV11-3 | TGTGCCAGCAGCCCCGGGACTAGCGGGGGCCGGGGGACGCAGTATTTT | CASSPGTSGGRGTQYF
TRBJ2-5 | TRBD2 | - | TRBV18 | TGTGCCAGCTCACGCGGGAGGTCCGGGCTTGAGACCCAGTACTTC | CASSRGRSGLETQYF
TRBJ2-1 | TRBD1 | few | TRBV5-1 | TGCGCCAGCAGCTTGTCTCCCTTAGGGACAGGAGACAATGAGCAGTTCTTC | CASSLSPLGTGDNEQFF
TRBJ2-5 | TRBD2 | - | TRBV15 | TGTGCCACCAGCAGAGACCGGGCGGGGGGGCCTGAGACCCAGTACTTC | CATSRDRAGGPETQYF